The 16 T cell receptor beta chains below were found in one sample sequenced in a study of T cells in Graves' hyperthyroidism and ophthalmopathy. Amplification yielded TCR beta CDR3 regions, with RNA transcripts as the source. First-round RT-PCR of the TCR CDR3 relied on the HTBI primer set. One entry per CDR3 protein, called by TCRdb with MiXCR from the multiplex PCR reads. The table shows fewer than 750,000 distinct CDR3 sequences, with roughly 15% occurring only once. The sequenced material came from blood. The receptors derive from a woman between 35 and 50 years old with Graves' ophthalmopathy.

This clonotype was counted ten times or more. The genes are TRBV29-1 and TRBJ1-1, with 9 bases lining up with TRBD1. With V trimmed by 0 bases and J by 5 bases, 7 bases remained unmatched. CDR3 length: 15 amino acids. Germline-derived CDR1 and CDR2 are SQVTM and ANQGSEA. DNA of the CDR3: TGCAGCGTTGAAGACGGGGGACAGGGTTATACTGAAGCTTTCTTT. Amino acid sequence: CSVEDGGQGYTEAFF.

In this sample, this clonotype turned up a few times. This chain connects TRBV4-2 to TRBJ1-5; D not resolved. The germline V gene encodes CDR1 LGHNA and CDR2 YNFKEQ. This CDR3 region has 17 residues. The V gene lost 6 bases and the J gene lost 4 bases, with 22 bases spanning the gap. As DNA, the CDR3 is TGTGCCAGCAGTTCCTACCTGGTTGGTGGAAAAAATCAGCCCCAGCATTTT. Encoded protein: CASSSYLVGGKNQPQHF.

CDR3 nucleotides: TGTGCCAACCAGGGGACCTCGGGACTAGACGATACGCAGTATTTT. It encodes CANQGTSGLDDTQYF. The chain couples TRBV11-1 to TRBJ2-3; TRBD2 aligns across 8 bases. The CDR3 has 15 residues. V trimming: 10 bases; J trimming: 6 bases; junction bases outside the gene matches: 15. Germline V lookup: CDR1 SGHAT, CDR2 FQDESV (reference sequence).

This clonotype was counted between two and nine times. The chain has TRBV18 and TRBJ1-1; D ambiguous. The CDR3 is made up of 18 amino acids. The germline V gene encodes CDR1 KGHSH and CDR2 LQKENI. V lost 0 bases and J lost 0, with 17 bases in between. The CDR3 sequence is CASSPPFERAYMNTEAFF. In DNA, the CDR3 is TGTGCCAGCTCACCACCCTTTGAGAGGGCTTACATGAACACTGAAGCTTTCTTT.

This clonotype was counted at least ten times. This chain links TRBV28 with TRBJ2-5, with D unclear. This CDR3 spans 14 amino acids. Germline-derived CDR1 and CDR2 are MDHEN and SYDVKM. V was clipped by 5 bases and J by 1 base, with 11 bases between them. The CDR3 sequence: CASSSVPSQETQYF. CDR3 DNA sequence: TGTGCCAGCAGTAGCGTCCCCTCCCAAGAGACCCAGTACTTC. Looking up the rest from reference TRBV28 and TRBJ2-5 gives the full variable domain: DVKVTQSSRYLVKRTGEKVFLECVQDMDHENMFWYRQDPGLGLRLIYFSYDVKMKEKGDIPEGYSVSREKKERFSLILESASTNQTSMYLCASSSVPSQETQYFGPGTRLLVL.

In this sample, this clonotype turned up many times. J is TRBJ1-1 and V is TRBV12-3 or TRBV12-4; no clear D gene. CDR3 length: 12 residues. The V end lost 3 bases, the J end lost 10 bases, and 12 bases lay between the germline ends. The CDR3 DNA follows: TGTGCCAGCAGTTTTGAGGGATCCGGAGCTTTCTTT. Translating gives CASSFEGSGAFF.

This clonotype was found many times. V usage is TRBV27 and J usage is TRBJ1-2; D is possibly TRBD1 (5 bases). CDR1 MNHEY and CDR2 SMNVEV come from the germline V gene (reference sequence). The CDR3 length is 15 residues. V lost 5 bases and J 4 bases, leaving 17 bases between the germline ends. The CDR3 region has the DNA TGTGCCAGCAGTCCTTATCAGGGTAATAGCTATGGCTACACCTTC. Encoded protein: CASSPYQGNSYGYTF.

This clonotype was seen ten or more times. The CDR3 is CASTSGNLNTEAFF. DNA of the CDR3: TGTGCCAGCACGAGTGGGAACTTGAACACTGAAGCTTTCTTT. The J gene is TRBJ1-1, the V gene TRBV7-6; D ambiguous. In germline, CDR1 is SGHVS, CDR2 FNYEAQ. This CDR3 is built from 14 residues. The V gene lost 7 bases and the J gene lost 0 bases, with 12 bases spanning the gap.

This clonotype was seen many times. The rearrangement joins TRBV10-3 to TRBJ2-7; 9 bases are shared with TRBD1. Trimming at V came to 8 bases and at J to 4 bases, leaving 6 bases not matched to a gene. CDR1 is ENHRY and CDR2 is SYGVKD in the germline V gene. This CDR3 has 13 amino acids. In nucleotides, the CDR3 is TGTGCCATCTCGGGACAGGGCTATTACGAGCAGTACTTC. The encoded protein is CAISGQGYYEQYF.

This clonotype came up a few times. The rearrangement joins TRBV20-1 to TRBJ2-7; 7 nucleotides agree with TRBD1. This CDR3 spans 14 amino acids. The trim removed 6 bases at V and 2 bases at J, leaving 10 bases unmatched. The germline V gene has CDR1 DFQATT and CDR2 SNEGSKA (reference sequence). CDR3 coding DNA: TGCAGTGCCATCCTCAGGGGGAGAGCCTACGAGCAGTACTTC. Its protein is CSAILRGRAYEQYF.

This clonotype was counted ten times or more. Germline is not matched at one junction end, which may reflect a read error. The V call is TRBV6-1, the J call TRBJ2-7; D possibly uses TRBD1 or TRBD2 (5 bases each). The CDR3 is 12 residues long. Germline CDR1 MNHNS, CDR2 SASEGT. Written as DNA, the CDR3 is TGTGCCAGCAGATCCGTCGGGACGCAGCCCGAATTC. Translated, it gives CASRSVGTQPEF.

The V gene is TRBV4-2, the J gene TRBJ2-7, with TRBD2 identical over 13 bases. The CDR3 has 16 amino acids. The V segment lost 6 bases and the J segment 3 bases; nucleotides outside the gene matches: 8. Looked up from germline, CDR1 is LGHNA and CDR2 is YNFKEQ. This CDR3 reads CASRLYGTSGVYEQYF. DNA of the CDR3: TGTGCCAGCAGGTTGTATGGGACTAGCGGGGTCTACGAGCAGTACTTC.

The chain uses TRBV2 and TRBJ2-7; TRBD1 aligns across 11 bases. The CDR3 loop spans 14 amino acids. V gave up 8 bases and J gave up 5 bases; unmatched junction bases: 8. CDR1 is SNHLY and CDR2 is FYNNEI in the germline V gene. The CDR3 DNA sequence: TGTGCCAGCCTGCCCGGGACAGGGGGAGACGAGCAGTACTTC. This codes for CASLPGTGGDEQYF.

This chain joins TRBV11-2 and TRBJ2-7, with TRBD2 as a possible D gene (7 bases). Looked up from germline, CDR1 is SGHAT and CDR2 is FQNNGV. The CDR3 runs 16 residues. Deletions cut 4 bases from V and 3 bases from J, with 19 bases between. This chain's CDR3 is CASSYAFPGGNYEQYF. The CDR3 DNA reads as TGTGCCAGCAGCTATGCCTTTCCGGGGGGCAACTACGAGCAGTACTTC.

This clonotype has more than one count but fewer than ten. The V and J genes are TRBV18 and TRBJ2-7, with 10 bases lining up with TRBD2. Per the germline V gene, CDR1 is KGHSH and CDR2 is LQKENI. The CDR3 has 15 residues. V lost 3 bases and J lost 3; bases outside the gene matches: 5. The CDR3 region has the DNA TGTGCCAGCTCACCTACTAGCGGGAACTTCTACGAGCAGTACTTC. Translating it yields CASSPTSGNFYEQYF.

This clonotype was observed a handful of times. The chain joins TRBV5-1 to TRBJ2-7; TRBD2 matches 7 bases. V lost 2 bases to trimming and J lost 2 bases; unmatched junction nucleotides: 10. Germline V gene data show CDR1 as SGHRS and CDR2 as YFSETQ. CDR3 size: 16 residues. CDR3 sequence reads: CASSLLASPVPYEQYF. For the CDR3, the DNA is TGCGCCAGCAGCTTACTAGCGAGCCCCGTCCCCTACGAGCAGTACTTC.